This T cell receptor (beta chain) is from a study of CD8+ T cells in alopecia areata (dated by TCRdb to 2016 to 2018). Background on the whole study: The treated patients took part in an open-label pilot trial in which moderate-to-severe alopecia areata was treated with oral tofacitinib at 5 to 10 mg twice daily. Tofacitinib was administered for 6 to 18 months, and 6 months of follow-up off drug were then conducted to assess delayed response and recurrence. Disease severity in treated patients was measured with the SALT score, which quantifies the percentage of affected scalp surface area. In both human patients and the C3H/HeJ mouse model, the study applied high-throughput TCRbeta sequencing to look at T cell clonal expansion in alopecia areata. Human TCRbeta sequencing covered scalp tissue and sorted CD4+ and CD8+ peripheral blood T cells from patchy and totalis/universalis alopecia areata patients and healthy controls. Biopsies were taken from tofacitinib-treated patients at baseline and again at 4 and 24 weeks into treatment, and several of those patients also had a later scalp biopsy. Scalp clonality was compared among normal scalp (n=4), patchy alopecia areata scalp (n=8), and alopecia totalis/universalis scalp (n=8). RNA came from the PAXgene miRNA kit for fixed scalp, the miRNeasy kit for PBMCs, and the RNeasy kit for mouse skin. TCRbeta CDR3 regions were amplified by immunoSEQ multiplex PCR using 35 Vbeta forward and 13 Jbeta reverse primers. The paper as a whole reports these results and caveats: Because the treated cohort was small and had only one nonresponder, larger studies are needed to examine links between baseline CD8+ expansion and response. Compared with normal scalp, lesional scalp, particularly in alopecia totalis/universalis, had higher clonality and more expanded CD8+ clones, which suggests antigenic drive. Many expanded lesional clones persisted in scalp and blood during tofacitinib treatment, which may partly explain relapse after stopping treatment. Unlike mouse skin, which is dominated by gammadelta T cells, normal human skin has resident alphabeta T cells that are also sequenced, and this complicates analysis of the scalp TCR repertoire. With tofacitinib, both scalp clonality and the number of expanded CD8+ clones among the top 100 scalp clones went down significantly. TCR sequences shared between patients were less clear than in mice, possibly partly because of HLA diversity in the patient population.

According to the study, the label for this sample's time point signals: 20 to 30 weeks on oral tofacitinib. The treatment or condition label, read with the paper, signifies: oral pan-JAK inhibitor, 5-10 mg twice daily. From alopecia areata patients, peripheral blood was collected along with lesional scalp punch biopsies. PBMCs were isolated by density centrifugation and stained for CD3, CD4 and CD8, after which CD4+ and CD8+ T cells were sorted on a FACSAria. Here V drops 5 bases and J drops 3 bases, and the junction holds 4 bases not matched to any gene. The germline V gene yields SGHTA for CDR1 and FQGTGA for CDR2. The CDR3 holds 14 amino acids from the cysteine to the phenylalanine. Just CDR3 DNA is preserved here, 42 bases in frame from base 1. The protocol used for the library was the immunoSEQ multiplex PCR assay. To provide template for TCR sequencing, every sample had RNA extracted and reverse transcribed into cDNA. First-strand cDNA was synthesized with SuperScript III using a 2:1 mix of oligo-dT and random hexamers. A synthetic immune receptor repertoire was used to measure amplification bias, and any remaining bias was corrected computationally. The study's processing was this. Raw reads were preprocessed for error removal, and CDR3 was defined according to IMGT conventions as running from the conserved cysteine to phenylalanine. Clonality was calculated as 1 minus Shannon entropy normalized by log2 of the number of productive unique TCRs. Scalp TCRbeta sequences were cross-referenced with sorted blood CD4 and CD8 repertoires so that the CD4 or CD8 identity of scalp clones could be inferred. TCRdb stores this immuneACCESS table with in-frame sequences only. Part of the clones is absent; in the studies checked, under half of the shortfall reflects unresolved V genes, and no reason is known for the rest. The DNA gave D and trimming, while V, J and clone size come from that table. Recorded for this sample are 200,000 or so clones; roughly 60% of them occurred a single time. 5.5% of the sample goes to the ten largest clones.

Remarks on this clone: There is no known antigen for this receptor. The sample holds no much larger clone one base away, and base qualities are not on file.

Source: CD4+ T cells sorted from blood, taken at week 24, from a patient treated with tofacitinib. The chain is assembled from TRBV7-3 and TRBJ2-3, with 8 junctional bases fitting TRBD2. This receptor was identified in a human donor with alopecia areata. The nucleotide sequence reads TGTGCCAGCAGCCCGGGAGGGCGGACAGATACGCAGTATTTT. This gives the protein CASSPGGRTDTQYF.